This T cell receptor (beta chain) was obtained from a study of shared clonotypes between healthy human individuals. Overall study: A donor's plate count was three for CD4 naive and three for CD4 memory; CD8 naive had two and CD8 memory one.

CD45RO-negative, CCR7-selected cells formed the naive CD8 fraction, which excluded terminally differentiated effector memory CD45RA+ cells. All donors were Caucasian adults living in Nashville, Tennessee. The germline V gene has CDR1 SGHTA and CDR2 FQGNSA. Trimming left V 3 bases short and J 5 bases short, with 11 bases between. The CDR3 is made up of 14 amino acids. Only in-frame clones appear in the TCRdb table, and some are missing; sequencing was by immunoSEQ multiplex PCR. The data hold roughly 2.1 million clones, with approximately 94% observed a single time. Points on this clone: What it binds is not known.

Study findings and constraints: Read depth was anticipated to influence clonotype sharing among donors. Generation of non-shared clonotypes was less probable than generation of clonotypes shared by all four donors.

This chain links TRBV7-2 with TRBJ2-1; D may be TRBD2 (6 bases). The sample consisted of naive CD8+ T cells from PBMCs. The clonotype was recovered from a man aged 18 to 29 in good health. Some clones in this sample may be carry-over from other donors' samples. CDR3 coding DNA: TGTGCCAGCAGCTTTCTTACTAGCCACAATGAGCAGTTCTTC. Amino acid sequence: CASSFLTSHNEQFF.